These 10 T cell receptor beta chains were all obtained from the same sample, sequenced in a study of early T cells in non-severe SARS-CoV-2 infection. TCRdb analysed the 5' RACE reads with MiXCR anew, one entry per CDR3 protein. The sample comprises under 70,000 distinct CDR3 sequences, more than 5.5% of which are singletons, and roughly 3.5% rests with the top ten. Sequencing was performed on whole blood, taken at baseline. Receptors were obtained from an adult who was a healthcare worker with PCR-confirmed SARS-CoV-2 infection or an uninfected control (not recorded which).

This clonotype appeared a few times. This sequence joins TRBV12-3 or TRBV12-4 and TRBJ2-1; 12 bases are shared with TRBD2. CDR3 size: 15 residues. With V trimmed by 5 bases and J by 10 bases, 9 bases remained unmatched. The CDR3 loop reads CASSPRLAGEGEQFF. The CDR3 bases are TGTGCCAGCAGTCCCCGACTAGCGGGAGAGGGAGAGCAGTTCTTC.

This clonotype was seen ten or more times. The gene calls are TRBV20-1 and TRBJ2-5; 8 nucleotides line up with TRBD1. V lost 4 bases, J lost 4 bases, and 8 bases stayed unmatched. The CDR3 length is 14 residues. Per the germline V gene, CDR1 is DFQATT and CDR2 is SNEGSKA (reference sequence). The CDR3: CSAKDREHRETQYF. CDR3 sequence (DNA): TGCAGTGCTAAGGACAGGGAACATCGAGAGACCCAGTACTTC.

This clonotype was found many times. The chain joins TRBV5-1 to TRBJ2-1; D tentatively reads TRBD1 or TRBD2 (5 bases each). This CDR3 is 13 amino acids long. V lost 0 bases, J lost 9 bases, and 10 bases lay in between. The germline V gene has CDR1 SGHRS and CDR2 YFSETQ. CDR3 DNA: TGCGCCAGCAGCTTGGGGGGGAGTGGTGAGCAGTTCTTC. It specifies CASSLGGSGEQFF.

The chain employs TRBV28 and TRBJ2-3, with 9 positions matching TRBD1. Germline V lookup: CDR1 MDHEN, CDR2 SYDVKM. J gave up 3 bases and V 6 bases, and 4 bases lay outside the gene matches. There are 14 residues in the CDR3. CDR3 coding DNA: TGTGCCAGCAGGAGGACAGGGGTAACAGATACGCAGTATTTT. Protein product: CASRRTGVTDTQYF.

The chain joins TRBV20-1 to TRBJ2-7; 7 nucleotides align to TRBD2. Germline-derived CDR1 and CDR2 are DFQATT and SNEGSKA (reference sequence). The length of the CDR3 is 13 residues. Trimming took 6 bases from V and 7 from J; bases not matched to a gene: 12. The chain's CDR3 is CSAKLAFLREQYF. The CDR3 coding sequence is TGCAGTGCAAAACTAGCGTTTCTAAGAGAGCAGTACTTC.

The chain employs TRBV10-3 and TRBJ2-1; 11 positions match TRBD2. CDR3 length: 15 residues. V gave up 6 bases and J gave up 3 bases; unmatched junction bases: 4. CDR1 ENHRY and CDR2 SYGVKD come from the germline V gene. CDR3 coding DNA: TGTGCCATCAGGAGCACTAGCGGGGGCTACAATGAGCAGTTCTTC. Translated: CAIRSTSGGYNEQFF.

Comments on this clonotype: It may be a read error: a sequence one base away is much more abundant. The chain is built from TRBV28 and TRBJ2-7; tentative D call: TRBD2 (5 bases). Germline V gives CDR1 MDHEN, CDR2 SYDVKM. CDR3 length equals 13 residues. In nucleotides, the CDR3 is TGTGCCAGCAGTTTTGGTTCGGGATACGAGCAGTGCTTC. Translation: CASSFGSGYEQCF.

This clonotype was observed at least ten times. V and J are TRBV5-4 and TRBJ2-3; D perhaps matches TRBD2 (5 bases). The CDR3 contains 16 residues. Per the germline V gene, CDR1 is SGHNT and CDR2 is YYREEE (reference sequence). The ends were cut back, 4 bases at V and 3 bases at J, with 18 bases in the middle. The CDR3 nucleotides read TGTGCCAGCAGCACCTACTCGGGCGGGCCGACAGATACGCAGTATTTT. The encoded protein is CASSTYSGGPTDTQYF.

This clonotype was counted at least ten times. V usage is TRBV7-2 and J usage is TRBJ2-3; no reliable D call. From germline, CDR1 is SGHTA and CDR2 FQGNSA. CDR3 length equals 12 residues. Deletions cut 3 bases from V and 5 bases from J, with 6 bases between. CDR3 nucleotide sequence: TGTGCCAGCAGCTTTTACCAAGATACGCAGTATTTT. Translation: CASSFYQDTQYF.

This clonotype was observed a few times. This chain connects TRBV7-2 to TRBJ1-5, with no clear D. This CDR3 has 19 amino acids. The V and J ends lost 5 bases and 0 bases respectively, with 23 bases between them. Looked up from germline, CDR1 is SGHTA and CDR2 is FQGNSA. CDR3 sequence reads: CASSLTHPGYSYSNQPQHF. The CDR3 DNA follows: TGTGCCAGCAGCCTAACTCATCCGGGATACAGTTATAGCAATCAGCCCCAGCATTTT.